This is a list of T cell receptor beta chains from one sample in a study of regulatory T cells in long-lasting Graves disease. TCRdb re-called the multiplex PCR reads with MiXCR, one entry per CDR3 protein. The data contain around 480,000 distinct CDR3 sequences, roughly 15% of them singletons. These data were likewise used in another study, on T cells in Graves' hyperthyroidism and ophthalmopathy.

This sample comprised peripheral blood mononuclear cells (PBMCs), obtained at new diagnosis, from a patient treated with antithyroid drugs. The receptor set was obtained from a woman aged 35-60 years with Graves disease. Both conserved end residues are part of each CDR3. D genes are given only for firm matches. Clone size appears in some rows only: once, few, many, or a class for an expanded clone.

clone_size,j_call,d_call,v_call,cdr3_aa,cdr3_nt
NA,TRBJ1-4,NA,TRBV19,CASSPVGGINEKLFF,TGTGCCAGTAGTCCTGTGGGGGGGATTAATGAAAAACTGTTTTTT
many,TRBJ1-2,NA,TRBV3-1,CASSLSHREYGYTF,TGTGCCAGCAGCCTCTCCCACAGGGAGTACGGCTACACCTTC
NA,TRBJ1-1,NA,TRBV5-6,CASSGGSFTEAFF,TGTGCCAGCAGCGGGGGCTCTTTCACTGAAGCTTTCTTT
many,TRBJ1-1,NA,TRBV7-9,CASSLMSGNTEAFF,TGTGCCAGCAGCTTAATGTCAGGGAACACTGAAGCTTTCTTT
many,TRBJ2-3,TRBD2,TRBV27,CASSLSTSGGGTQYF,TGTGCCAGCAGTTTGTCCACTAGCGGGGGGGGTACGCAGTATTTT
NA,TRBJ1-5,NA,TRBV11-2,CASSPGGAAGVSNQPQHF,TGTGCCAGCAGCCCCGGGGGGGCGGCGGGCGTAAGCAATCAGCCCCAGCATTTT
few,TRBJ1-5,NA,TRBV10-3,CAISQGNSNQPQHF,TGTGCCATCAGTCAGGGGAATAGCAATCAGCCCCAGCATTTT
NA,TRBJ2-1,TRBD2,TRBV3-1,CASSQDGGGKNNEQFF,TGTGCCAGCAGCCAAGATGGGGGGGGGAAAAACAATGAGCAGTTCTTC
many,TRBJ1-5,TRBD1,TRBV7-8,CASSPPDRGQPQHF,TGTGCCAGCAGCCCCCCCGACAGGGGCCAGCCCCAGCATTTT
many,TRBJ1-1,NA,TRBV20-1,CSAPQELSGTEAFF,TGCAGTGCTCCCCAGGAACTGAGTGGCACTGAAGCTTTCTTT
few,TRBJ2-2,NA,TRBV20-1,CSASKNTGELFF,TGCAGTGCTAGCAAGAACACCGGGGAGCTGTTTTTT
many,TRBJ1-6,NA,TRBV7-9,CASSLVPDSPLHF,TGTGCCAGCAGCTTAGTCCCGGATTCACCCCTCCACTTT
NA,TRBJ1-2,NA,TRBV10-3,CAISEIQTEAGYTF,TGTGCCATCAGCGAAATCCAGACAGAAGCTGGCTACACCTTC
NA,TRBJ2-2,NA,TRBV3-1,CASSLRELGTGELFF,TGTGCCAGCAGCCTACGGGAACTGGGCACCGGGGAGCTGTTTTTT
NA,TRBJ2-5,TRBD1,TRBV5-1,CASSMRQGSRQETQYF,TGCGCCAGCAGCATGAGACAGGGGAGCCGCCAAGAGACCCAGTACTTC
many,TRBJ2-1,NA,TRBV20-1,CSARLGANYNEQFF,TGCAGTGCTAGGCTTGGGGCCAACTACAATGAGCAGTTCTTC
NA,TRBJ2-6,NA,TRBV11-2,CASSLRQNSGANVLTF,TGTGCCAGCAGCCTAAGACAGAACTCTGGGGCCAACGTCCTGACTTTC
few,TRBJ2-7,NA,TRBV2,CASRDAYEQYF,TGTGCCAGCAGAGATGCCTACGAGCAGTACTTC
NA,TRBJ1-1,TRBD1,TRBV9,CASSPRGTGDTDEAFF,TGTGCCAGCAGCCCGAGAGGGACAGGGGATACGGATGAAGCTTTCTTT
few,TRBJ2-2,TRBD1,TRBV10-3,CAISKGAGDNTGELFF,TGTGCCATCAGCAAGGGGGCAGGTGATAACACCGGGGAGCTGTTTTTT
many,TRBJ2-1,TRBD1,TRBV7-9,CASSRGGGDEQFF,TGTGCCAGCAGCCGAGGGGGCGGCGATGAGCAGTTCTTC
many,TRBJ1-5,NA,TRBV30,CAWSRTGNQPQHF,TGTGCCTGGAGTAGGACGGGGAATCAGCCCCAGCATTTT
many,TRBJ2-4,NA,TRBV28,CASSSGPSGLAKNIQYF,TGTGCCAGCAGTTCAGGTCCCAGCGGACTAGCCAAAAACATTCAGTACTTC
many,TRBJ2-1,TRBD1,TRBV11-2,CASSNGQGSEQFF,TGTGCCAGCAGCAACGGACAGGGGAGTGAGCAGTTCTTC
few,TRBJ1-4,NA,TRBV18,CASSPRSTNEKLLF,TGTGCCAGCTCACCCAGGTCTACTAATGAAAAACTGCTTTTT
once,TRBJ2-1,NA,TRBV12-3/TRBV12-4,CASSPGLEQFF,TGTGCCAGCAGCCCCGGGCTTGAGCAGTTCTTC
many,TRBJ2-1,NA,TRBV11-1,CASSFSRATHNEQFF,TGTGCCAGCAGCTTCTCTAGGGCCACCCACAATGAGCAGTTCTTC
NA,TRBJ1-6,NA,TRBV20-1,CSATGQLGSPLHF,TGCAGTGCTACAGGACAGCTGGGTTCACCCCTCCACTTT
many,TRBJ2-2,NA,TRBV28,CASSLLTQGGTGELFF,TGTGCCAGCAGTTTATTAACCCAAGGCGGGACCGGGGAGCTGTTTTTT
many,TRBJ2-5,NA,TRBV7-2,CASSLAPDTLTQYF,TGTGCCAGCAGCTTAGCGCCGGATACGTTGACCCAGTACTTC
many,TRBJ1-2,NA,TRBV2,CASTYTENYGYTF,TGTGCCAGCACATATACTGAAAACTATGGCTACACCTTC
many,TRBJ2-4,TRBD2,TRBV11-2,CASTGGAAAKNIQYF,TGTGCCAGCACCGGGGGGGCGGCAGCCAAAAACATTCAGTACTTC